This T cell receptor (beta chain) was sequenced during a study of cytomegalovirus exposure and HLA in healthy donors (dated by TCRdb to the late 2010s). In the study overall: According to an earlier analysis of several hundred of the donors, 200 million or so T cells yielded 95 million to 140 million unique TCR beta sequences and 276 Gb of sequence data. About 280 gigabases of sequencing data and approximately 85 million unique TCR sequences were included in an early release covering 500 to 750 HLA-typed donors. Of the approximately 400 genotyped donors, 65% to 90% fell in the genetic ancestry cluster associated with self-reported Caucasian donors. The aim of the study was to test whether cataloging public T cell receptors could identify signatures of past pathogen exposure. The T cell repertoires of roughly 660 subjects were profiled by immunosequencing and related to cytomegalovirus serostatus. In addition to the first cohort of approximately 670 subjects, a separate validation cohort of approximately 130 different subjects was used. High-throughput TCR immunosequencing, statistical association of individual TCRs with disease status, and machine learning were combined to predict cytomegalovirus infection status. In a later analysis, previously published TCR beta repertoires from several hundred donors were re-analyzed and high-resolution HLA genotyping was added so that TCR occurrence patterns could be studied. Rather than using new phenotypic data, the later analysis identified candidate immune exposures from TCR beta sequences and from how often those sequences occurred across donors. To decide whether each TCR beta V gene segment behaved as functional or pseudogenic, an earlier analysis of some 600 of the donors relied on high-throughput TCR beta sequencing. Donor age, sex, ethnicity and CMV serostatus were compiled alongside the repertoire data. In a later genetic analysis, genome-wide SNP genotypes for about 55% of the roughly 700 donors were used, and that subset was treated as a discovery cohort. All discovery cohort repertoires had been generated using a single sequencing platform. HLA typing included class I and class II loci at four-digit resolution. The number of typed donors differed by locus: 629-630 for A, B, C, DRB1 and DQB1; 500 to 550 for DQA1; around 610 for DPA1; and about 450 for DPB1. Four to six DR-DQ haplotypes were handled as single units for association and clustering, since linkage in the cohort was strong. Among 398 genotyped donors of the cohort, an average of 235,054 unique TCR beta nucleotide sequences were sequenced per donor, around a sixth of them non-productive. Results and caveats for the whole study, not just this receptor: Correlated functional status among segregating V segments might be attributable to linkage disequilibrium, but an unknown experimental factor could not be ruled out. In a later analysis, HLA-associated TCR beta chains were found to be more clonally expanded and to have lower generation probabilities than equally common non-associated chains. In a later analysis, 16,951 TCR beta sequences were associated with specific HLA alleles at a false discovery rate of 0.05. Broadly in line with IMGT annotations, most TCR beta V segments showed up in productive rearrangements about 87% or about 30% of the time in an earlier analysis of under 700 of the donors. An association between a missense DCLRE1C variant and V-gene and J-gene trimming of TCR beta chains was found in a later genetic analysis and replicated in an independent cohort. A total of fewer than 200 TCR beta chains were listed by the study as associated with cytomegalovirus. In vitro tests confirmed that a few of the cytomegalovirus-associated TCR beta chains recognize cytomegalovirus antigens. Roughly uniform sequencing depth across donors was assumed in presence/absence analyses, although this assumption may not hold. Because the 87-base-pair reads could not distinguish some IMGT-functional V segments, including TRBV6-2 and TRBV6-3, those segments were excluded. Strong co-occurrence of HLA alleles, especially DR and DQ, made assigning TCR associations to individual alleles difficult. A later genetic analysis reported fewer N-insertions in productive TCRs among donors in an Asian-associated ancestry cluster than the roughly 620-donor mean. In both the original and validation cohorts, the classifier was reported to diagnose cytomegalovirus status with high specificity and sensitivity. Only TCR beta chains were sequenced in this cohort, and the absence of alpha or paired-chain data limited detectable features. A further reported finding was that TCR beta sequences accurately predicted the HLA-A and HLA-B alleles for most subjects in the first cohort. The only immune exposure information available for the cohort was CMV serostatus. A cluster of highly shared sequence variants was judged likely to be a technical artifact of the sequencing pipeline. Most TCR sequences were observed very rarely across donors, whereas some public TCRs were present in many individuals. It was suggested by the authors that the approach could potentially be generalized to other disease states and immunological phenotypes. According to a later analysis, most CMV-associated TCR beta chains appeared to be HLA-restricted, and the HLA associations seemed to be driven largely by CMV exposure. A later analysis found that TCR association rates varied across HLA loci, with DRB1 alleles showing the most associated TCRs and HLA-C alleles the fewest. Because counts were too low, seventeen rarely observed V segments, including chromosome 9 orphons, were left out of the earlier analysis of some 600 of the donors. Because HLA typing was unavailable for some donors at each locus, only the typed subset was used in association tests. A later analysis reported that several top co-occurrence clusters appeared linked to parvovirus B19, influenza, CMV and Epstein-Barr virus.

The library came from the immunoSEQ multiplex PCR assay. The multiplex PCR relied on a mix of 60 forward primers for TCR Vbeta segments and 13 reverse primers for TCR Jbeta segments. Amplification of the CDR3 region of rearranged TCR beta genes was performed with a multiplex PCR assay on genomic DNA. On the Illumina HiSeq System, the amplified TCR beta libraries were sequenced as 87-base-pair reads. In the original analysis: A later analysis counted about 80 million unique TCR beta chains across the 550 to 750 repertoires, and 10 million to 11 million of these chains were shared by at least two donors. Raw reads were error-corrected and collapsed into unique sequences by a nearest-neighbor algorithm in which closely related sequences were merged to remove PCR and sequencing errors. To assign V, D and J gene segments, CDR3 sequences were aligned to IMGT reference sequences. For a sequence to be retained, a match of at least six nucleotides was required to both a V gene segment and a J gene segment. Rearrangements were classified as productive when the CDR3 lacked stop codons and remained in frame with V and J, and all other rearrangements were classified as non-productive. CDR3 was defined according to IMGT convention as the region running from the second conserved V-encoded cysteine to the conserved J-encoded phenylalanine. Sequences without an unambiguous match to a single V gene segment were excluded from the earlier analysis of about 630 of the donors. In an earlier analysis of several hundred of the donors, V segments were called functional above 56.7% productive rearrangements and were called segregating when the between-donor standard deviation exceeded 5%. A statistical classification framework was built for diagnosing cytomegalovirus status from the catalog of TCR beta chain sequences. In a later analysis, V and J genes were assigned by comparing TCR nucleotide sequences against IMGT/GENE-DB human TR gene sequences. In a later analysis, CDR3 sequences and most-parsimonious VDJ recombination scenarios were assigned using the TCRdist pipeline. In a later analysis, each TCR beta chain was defined by its CDR3 amino acid sequence together with its V-gene family, and reads without a unique V-gene family were excluded. In a later analysis, nearly 600 highly shared, low-generation-probability nucleotide sequences were removed to address suspected cross-contamination and a sequencing artifact. In a later analysis, a clonal expansion index for each public chain was calculated from normalized within-repertoire ranks of inferred template counts. A later analysis computed generation probabilities with a VDJ recombination model fitted to out-of-frame rearrangements, and checked the results against IGoR. Hypergeometric tests were used in a later analysis to score TCR-TCR, TCR-HLA and TCR-CMV co-occurrence, with a repertoire-size bias correction applied to the TCR pairs. A later analysis estimated false discovery rates by permuting HLA or CMV assignments 20 times. In a later analysis, co-occurring TCRs were grouped using DBSCAN, with TCRdist sequence similarity added in when clustering inside HLA-allele-positive subsets. Co-occurrence clustering excluded repertoires with fewer than 30,000 or more than 120,000 public chains, plus five with anomalous nucleotide sharing. The table comes from immuneACCESS by way of TCRdb, which keeps in-frame sequences with V and J called. Part of the clones is missing from these tables; in studies checked, under half for an unresolved V gene and the rest for unknown reasons. The V and J calls and clone size are taken from that table; D and trimming were inferred from the DNA. Counted in this sample were around 160,000 clones; 68% of them appeared once. The ten largest account for 1.4% to 1.5% of the sample.

The cysteine opens and the phenylalanine closes a CDR3 of 14 amino acids. Just the 42-base CDR3 DNA is kept, in frame starting at base 1. CDR1 and CDR2 are read off the germline V gene (reference sequence) as SEHNR and FQNEAQ. At the junction V is shortened by 3 bases and J by 9 bases; bases outside the gene matches: 9. Turning to this clone: There is no known antigen for this receptor. The sample holds no much larger clone one base away, and base qualities are not on file.

The cohort was made up of roughly 670 healthy bone marrow donors. At the time of sampling, all cohort members were nominally healthy, though unrecorded immune exposures were likely present. The donor was CMV seronegative and was included in the group of 352 seronegative cohort members. A peripheral blood sample was collected from each donor, and TCR beta sequencing was performed on peripheral blood mononuclear cells. Genomic DNA was extracted from the blood cell samples with the Qiagen DNeasy Blood Extraction Kit. This chain joins TRBV7-9 to TRBJ2-7; 9 central bases correspond to TRBD1. Sequencing was carried out using PBMCs. The TCR sequence derives from a middle-aged man in good health and CMV-seronegative. The DNA is TGTGCCAGCAGCTTGGTACAGGGGGCGCAAGGGCAGTACTTC. The resulting protein is CASSLVQGAQGQYF. Here the CDR3 is joined to the reference TRBV7-9 and TRBJ2-7 genes, and the full variable domain is: DTGVSQNPRHKITKRGQNVTFRCDPISEHNRLYWYRQTLGQGPEFLTYFQNEAQLEKSRLLSDRFSAERPKGSFSTLEIQRTEQGDSAMYLCASSLVQGAQGQYFGPGTRLTVT.